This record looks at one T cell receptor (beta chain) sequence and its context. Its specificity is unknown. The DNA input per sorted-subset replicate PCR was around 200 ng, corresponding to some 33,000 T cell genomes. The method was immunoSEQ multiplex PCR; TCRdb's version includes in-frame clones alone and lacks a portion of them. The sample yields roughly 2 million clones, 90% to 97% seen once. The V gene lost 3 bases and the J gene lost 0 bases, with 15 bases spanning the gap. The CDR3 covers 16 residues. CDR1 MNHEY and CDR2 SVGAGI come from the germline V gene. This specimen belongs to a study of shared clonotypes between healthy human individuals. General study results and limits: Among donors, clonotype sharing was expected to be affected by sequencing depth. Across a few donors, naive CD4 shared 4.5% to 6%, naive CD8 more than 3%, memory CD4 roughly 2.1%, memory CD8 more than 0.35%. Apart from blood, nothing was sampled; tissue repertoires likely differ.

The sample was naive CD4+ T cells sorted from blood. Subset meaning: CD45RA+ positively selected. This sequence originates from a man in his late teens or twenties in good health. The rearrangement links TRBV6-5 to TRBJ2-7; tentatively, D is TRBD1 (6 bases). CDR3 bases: TGTGCCAGCAGTTATTCTATGGGGGCTAGCTCCTACGAGCAGTACTTC. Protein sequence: CASSYSMGASSYEQYF.